The 27 T cell receptor beta chains below come from one sample, sequenced in a study of technical replicates of blood from a handful of donors. Measured with immunoSEQ multiplex PCR; TCRdb has only the in-frame clones, and not every one. The sample includes about 78,000 clones, 93% seen only once; the top ten take about 0.41%. The sequenced sample consisted of T cells isolated from PBMCs. The receptors derive from a human donor in good health.

This chain connects TRBV19 to TRBJ2-7, with 12 bases matching TRBD2. CDR3 length: 13 residues. The V segment lost 8 bases and the J segment 4 bases; nucleotides outside the gene matches: 3. CDR1 and CDR2 (germline): LNHDA, SQIVND (reference sequence). The CDR3 DNA reads TGTGCCAGTTCGACTAGCGGGAGATACGAGCAGTACTTC. Its translation: CASSTSGRYEQYF.

V gene TRBV9 combines with J gene TRBJ2-7; 7 bases are shared with TRBD1. Looked up from germline, CDR1 is SGDLS and CDR2 is YYNGEE. V lost 4 bases to trimming and J lost 4 bases; unmatched junction nucleotides: 11. The CDR3 loop spans 15 amino acids. The DNA of the CDR3 is TGTGCCAGCAGCACATACAGGGGAGCGCGATACGAGCAGTACTTC. Amino acids: CASSTYRGARYEQYF.

V usage is TRBV15 and J usage is TRBJ1-3, with a tentative D call TRBD1 (5 bases). The CDR3 is 14 residues long. The germline V gene encodes CDR1 LNHNV and CDR2 YYDKDF (reference sequence). V dropped 3 bases and J dropped 1 base, with 7 bases sitting between them. CDR3 sequence (DNA): TGTGCCACCAGCAGTCAGGGATCTGGAAACACCATATATTTT. Amino acids: CATSSQGSGNTIYF.

This clone was counted once. The genes are TRBV5-4 and TRBJ1-3; D unresolved. Between the trimmed V and J ends, which lost 4 bases and 1 base, there was a span of 9 bases. The length of the CDR3 is 14 residues. From germline, CDR1 is SGHNT and CDR2 YYREEE (reference sequence). The CDR3 region has the DNA TGTGCCAGCAGCCTTAGTAATTCTGGAAACACCATATATTTT. Its translation is CASSLSNSGNTIYF.

The chain has TRBV15 and TRBJ1-4, with a tentative D call TRBD1 (6 bases). This CDR3 is built from 14 residues. In germline, CDR1 is LNHNV, CDR2 YYDKDF (reference sequence). V gave up 9 bases and J gave up 4 bases, with 15 bases separating them. The CDR3 sequence: CATTIDRFNEKLFF. The CDR3 region has the DNA TGTGCCACTACGATTGACAGGTTTAATGAAAAACTGTTTTTT.

The chain employs TRBV28 and TRBJ1-5; possible D gene TRBD1, 6 bases. Between the trimmed V and J ends, which lost 3 bases and 7 bases, there was a span of 16 bases. This CDR3 is 15 amino acids long. In germline, CDR1 is MDHEN, CDR2 SYDVKM. The CDR3 nucleotides are TGTGCCAGCAGTTTCCAAACAGGGTATTGGCAGCCCCAGCATTTT. Translated, it gives CASSFQTGYWQPQHF. Using reference TRBV28 and TRBJ1-5 for the parts outside the CDR3, the full variable domain is DVKVTQSSRYLVKRTGEKVFLECVQDMDHENMFWYRQDPGLGLRLIYFSYDVKMKEKGDIPEGYSVSREKKERFSLILESASTNQTSMYLCASSFQTGYWQPQHFGDGTRLSIL.

The rearrangement links TRBV6-5 to TRBJ1-3, with D possibly matching TRBD1 (5 bases). Between the trimmed V and J ends, which lost 7 bases and 2 bases, there was a span of 15 bases. The CDR3 is 15 residues long. Germline CDR1 and CDR2: MNHEY and SVGAGI. The CDR3: CASTPPGGTGNTIYF. CDR3 in DNA: TGTGCCAGCACCCCCCCCGGGGGGACTGGAAACACCATATATTTT.

V usage is TRBV5-1 and J usage is TRBJ2-1; 12 bases align to TRBD2. Per germline, CDR1 SGHRS and CDR2 YFSETQ. With 1 base clipped from V and 9 bases from J, the junction kept 11 bases outside the gene matches. The CDR3 is made up of 17 amino acids. The CDR3 nucleotides are TGCGCCAGCAGCTTGTTAGGGTCTAGCGGGAGGGCCATTGAGCAGTTCTTC. It translates to CASSLLGSSGRAIEQFF.

J is TRBJ2-5 and V is TRBV10-3, with D uncertain. Trimming removed 4 bases from V and 2 bases from J, with 5 bases in between. The CDR3 is made up of 12 amino acids. Germline-derived CDR1 and CDR2 are ENHRY and SYGVKD. CDR3 in amino acids: CAISASQETQYF. CDR3 nucleotides: TGTGCCATCAGTGCCTCGCAAGAGACCCAGTACTTC.

The chain is built from TRBV7-3 and TRBJ2-3, with 7 bases lining up with TRBD2. Per germline, CDR1 SGHTA and CDR2 FQGTGA. This CDR3 spans 14 amino acids. With V trimmed by 2 bases and J by 4 bases, 3 bases remained unmatched. CDR3 residues: CASSLAGVSDTQYF. The CDR3 DNA follows: TGTGCCAGCAGCTTAGCGGGAGTTTCAGATACGCAGTATTTT.

V gene TRBV19 combines with J gene TRBJ1-1, with D unclear. The CDR3 is 14 residues long. CDR1 LNHDA and CDR2 SQIVND come from the germline V gene (reference sequence). Between the trimmed V and J ends, which lost 8 bases and 0 bases, there was a span of 13 bases. This CDR3 is CASGTAGMNTEAFF. The CDR3, as DNA: TGTGCCAGTGGAACAGCGGGCATGAACACTGAAGCTTTCTTT.

The chain links TRBV18 to TRBJ2-3; TRBD1 aligns across 9 bases. Germline V gives CDR1 KGHSH, CDR2 LQKENI. V lost 8 bases, J lost 4 bases, and 7 bases stayed unmatched. The CDR3 has 14 residues. CDR3 nucleotides: TGTGCCAGCCAGCCGGACAGGGGCGCAGATACGCAGTATTTT. It specifies CASQPDRGADTQYF. The full variable domain, its missing parts supplied by reference TRBV18 and TRBJ2-3, is NAGVMQNPRHLVRRRGQEARLRCSPMKGHSHVYWYRQLPEEGLKFMVYLQKENIIDESGMPKERFSAEFPKEGPSILRIQQVVRGDSAAYFCASQPDRGADTQYFGPGTRLTVL.

Notes on this clone: This sample includes further DNA sequences coding for the same CDR3. The gene calls are TRBV15 and TRBJ2-7; D may be TRBD2 (6 bases). The CDR3 has 13 amino acids. Trimming took 1 base from V and 3 from J, leaving 7 bases between them. The germline gives CDR1 LNHNV, CDR2 YYDKDF (reference sequence). The CDR3 coding sequence is TGTGCCACCAGCAGAGGACTAGTCTACGAGCAGTACTTC. Its translation is CATSRGLVYEQYF.

The chain carries TRBV19 and TRBJ1-1; 7 bases fit TRBD1. The junction had 8 bases not matched to a gene; V was cut back by 3 bases and J by 1 base. Germline V gene data show CDR1 as LNHDA and CDR2 as SQIVND (reference sequence). The CDR3 sequence is 16 residues long. The CDR3 region is CASSIYRGSANTEAFF. The CDR3 nucleotides read TGTGCCAGTAGTATTTACAGGGGTAGTGCGAACACTGAAGCTTTCTTT.

This chain connects TRBV25-1 to TRBJ2-4, with D maybe TRBD1 (5 bases). This CDR3 has 14 residues. CDR1 and CDR2 (germline): MGHDK, SYGVNS. With 0 bases removed from V and 9 bases from J, the gap between germline ends came to 12 bases. The CDR3 coding sequence is TGTGCCAGCAGTGAATACAGGGCGTTGGCCATTCAGTACTTC. Amino acid sequence: CASSEYRALAIQYF. The whole variable domain, remainder taken from reference TRBV25-1 and TRBJ2-4, is EADIYQTPRYLVIGTGKKITLECSQTMGHDKMYWYQQDPGMELHLIHYSYGVNSTEKGDLSSESTVSRIRTEHFPLTLESARPSHTSQYLCASSEYRALAIQYFGAGTRLSVL.

The rearrangement links TRBV4-1 to TRBJ2-7, with 7 bases that match TRBD1. Germline lookup yields CDR1 MGHRA and CDR2 YSYEKL. CDR3 length equals 14 residues. V lost 1 base, J lost 4 bases, and 4 bases stayed unmatched. CDR3 protein: CASSQGTGPYEQYF. The CDR3 bases are TGCGCCAGCAGCCAAGGGACAGGTCCTTACGAGCAGTACTTC.

This clone was detected only once. V usage is TRBV28 and J usage is TRBJ2-5, with 8 bases that match TRBD1. Losses at the gene ends were 5 bases for V and 3 bases for J; bases not matched to a gene: 11. The V gene's germline CDR1 is MDHEN and CDR2 SYDVKM. There are 16 residues in the CDR3. CDR3 DNA: TGTGCCAGCAGTGAGTACAGGGGGAGGTGGAAAGAGACCCAGTACTTC. The encoded protein is CASSEYRGRWKETQYF.

The V call is TRBV9, the J call TRBJ1-2; 7 bases are shared with TRBD1. The CDR3 consists of 17 residues. Germline values: CDR1 SGDLS, CDR2 YYNGEE. V gave up 0 bases and J gave up 4 bases; unmatched junction bases: 12. CDR3 region: CASSVEARGQNPYGYTF. As DNA, the CDR3 is TGTGCCAGCAGCGTAGAGGCTAGGGGACAGAATCCCTATGGCTACACCTTC. Drawing the rest from reference TRBV9 and TRBJ1-2, the complete variable domain is DSGVTQTPKHLITATGQRVTLRCSPRSGDLSVYWYQQSLDQGLQFLIQYYNGEERAKGNILERFSAQQFPDLHSELNLSSLELGDSALYFCASSVEARGQNPYGYTFGSGTRLTVV.

The V and J genes are TRBV7-9 and TRBJ1-2; D may be TRBD1 (5 bases). CDR1 and CDR2 from the germline V gene are SEHNR and FQNEAQ (reference sequence). This CDR3 comprises 12 residues. V was clipped by 2 bases and J by 8 bases, with 9 bases between them. DNA for the CDR3: TGTGCCAGCAGCTTATATCAGGGAGGCTACACCTTC. Translating it yields CASSLYQGGYTF.

V gene TRBV18 combines with J gene TRBJ2-7; 8 bases are shared with TRBD2. Germline loops: CDR1 KGHSH, CDR2 LQKENI. Germline trimming cut 3 bases from V and 5 bases from J; bases unmatched to any gene: 6. The CDR3 length is 14 residues. The CDR3 is CASSPPREDHEQYF. The CDR3 DNA sequence: TGTGCCAGCTCACCCCCGCGGGAGGATCACGAGCAGTACTTC.

This rearrangement joins TRBV9 to TRBJ2-5; TRBD1 matches at 10 bases. CDR3 length: 17 amino acids. V was clipped by 4 bases and J by 2 bases; unmatched bases: 11. CDR1 and CDR2 from the germline V gene are SGDLS and YYNGEE. CDR3 nucleotides: TGTGCCAGCAGCAAAACTTCGACAGGGGGCATACAAGAGACCCAGTACTTC. Translating it yields CASSKTSTGGIQETQYF.

This chain connects TRBV29-1 to TRBJ2-7; weak D call: TRBD2 (5 bases). The V end lost 2 bases, the J end lost 1 base, and 12 bases lay between the germline ends. Germline V lookup: CDR1 SQVTM, CDR2 ANQGSEA. The CDR3 totals 14 residues. The chain's CDR3 is CSVEPLGSSYEQYF. Here the CDR3 DNA reads TGCAGCGTTGAACCCTTGGGGAGTTCCTACGAGCAGTACTTC.

This clone was detected only once. This rearrangement joins TRBV4-1 to TRBJ1-5; TRBD1 aligns across 7 bases. Germline V gene lookup returns CDR1 MGHRA and CDR2 YSYEKL. V trimming: 5 bases; J trimming: 4 bases; junction bases outside the gene matches: 14. This CDR3 has 17 amino acids. This chain's CDR3 is CASSSSEQGSMNQPQHF. The CDR3 nucleotides read TGCGCCAGCAGCTCTAGCGAACAGGGGTCGATGAATCAGCCCCAGCATTTT.

V usage is TRBV9 and J usage is TRBJ2-5, with TRBD2 as a possible D gene (8 bases). Trimming left V 4 bases short and J 4 bases short, with 17 bases between. This CDR3 comprises 15 residues. CDR1 and CDR2 (germline): SGDLS, YYNGEE. CDR3 loop: CASSSHGRGPETQYF. Written as DNA, the CDR3 is TGTGCCAGCAGCTCCCACGGGAGGGGGCCAGAGACCCAGTACTTC.

V and J are TRBV11-2 and TRBJ2-7, with D tentatively TRBD2 (5 bases). CDR1 and CDR2 (germline): SGHAT, FQNNGV. Trimming left V 8 bases short and J 3 bases short, with 8 bases between. The CDR3 is 11 amino acids. CDR3 protein: CASLDFYEQYF. CDR3 nucleotide sequence: TGTGCCAGCTTGGACTTCTACGAGCAGTACTTC.

CDR3 bases: TGCGCCAGCAGCTTGGGGCCTAGCGGGAACTACGAGCAGTACTTC. It codes for CASSLGPSGNYEQYF. This chain uses TRBV5-1 with TRBJ2-7; TRBD2 matches 9 bases. Germline V gene data show CDR1 as SGHRS and CDR2 as YFSETQ. This CDR3 has 15 amino acids. The ends lost 0 bases at V and 3 bases at J; junction bases unmatched: 4.

The V call is TRBV10-3, the J call TRBJ1-1, with D possibly being TRBD1 (6 bases). Trimming removed 6 bases from V and 1 base from J, with 6 bases in between. The CDR3 contains 12 residues. Germline CDR1 ENHRY, CDR2 SYGVKD. The CDR3 nucleotides read TGTGCCATCAGGACAGGGAACACTGAAGCTTTCTTT. Its translation is CAIRTGNTEAFF.